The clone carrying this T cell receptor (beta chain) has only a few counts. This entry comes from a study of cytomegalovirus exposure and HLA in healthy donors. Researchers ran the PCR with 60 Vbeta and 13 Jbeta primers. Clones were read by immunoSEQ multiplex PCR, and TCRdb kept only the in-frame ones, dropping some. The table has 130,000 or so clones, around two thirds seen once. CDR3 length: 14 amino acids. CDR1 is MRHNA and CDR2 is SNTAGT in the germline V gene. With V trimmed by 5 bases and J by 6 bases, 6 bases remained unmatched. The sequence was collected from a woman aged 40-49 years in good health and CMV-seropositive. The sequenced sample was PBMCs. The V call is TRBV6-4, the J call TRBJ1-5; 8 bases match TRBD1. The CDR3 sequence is CASSLTGEGQPQHF. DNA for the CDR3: TGTGCCAGCAGTCTGACAGGGGAGGGTCAGCCCCAGCATTTT.